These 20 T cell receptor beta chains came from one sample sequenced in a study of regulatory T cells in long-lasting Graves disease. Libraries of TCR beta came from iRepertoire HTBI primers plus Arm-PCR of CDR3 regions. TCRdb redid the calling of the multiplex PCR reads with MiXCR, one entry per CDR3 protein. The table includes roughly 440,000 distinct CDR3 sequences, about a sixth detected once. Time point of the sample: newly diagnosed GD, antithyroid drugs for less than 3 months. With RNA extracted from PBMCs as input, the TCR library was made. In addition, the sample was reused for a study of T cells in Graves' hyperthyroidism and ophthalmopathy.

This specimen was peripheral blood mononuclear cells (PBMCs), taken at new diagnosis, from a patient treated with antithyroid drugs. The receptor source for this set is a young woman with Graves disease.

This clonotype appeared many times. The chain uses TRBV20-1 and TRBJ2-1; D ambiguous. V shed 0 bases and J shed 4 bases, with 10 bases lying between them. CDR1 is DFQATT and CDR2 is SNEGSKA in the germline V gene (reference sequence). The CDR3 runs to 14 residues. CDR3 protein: CSAREARDYNEQFF. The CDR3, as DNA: TGCAGTGCTAGAGAAGCCCGTGATTACAATGAGCAGTTCTTC.

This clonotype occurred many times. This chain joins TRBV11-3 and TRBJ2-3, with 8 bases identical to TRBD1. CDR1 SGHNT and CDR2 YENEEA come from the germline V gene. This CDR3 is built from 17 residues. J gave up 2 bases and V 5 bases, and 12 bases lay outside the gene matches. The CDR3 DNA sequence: TGTGCCAGCAGCCGTCCCCCGGACAGGGCCCACACAGATACGCAGTATTTT. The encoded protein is CASSRPPDRAHTDTQYF.

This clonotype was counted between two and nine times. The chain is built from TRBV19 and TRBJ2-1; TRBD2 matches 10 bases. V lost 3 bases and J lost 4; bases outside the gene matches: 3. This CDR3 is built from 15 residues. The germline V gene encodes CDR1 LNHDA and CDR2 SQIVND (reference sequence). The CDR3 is CASSIGSGRYNEQFF. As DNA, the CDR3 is TGTGCCAGTAGTATCGGTAGCGGGAGGTACAATGAGCAGTTCTTC.

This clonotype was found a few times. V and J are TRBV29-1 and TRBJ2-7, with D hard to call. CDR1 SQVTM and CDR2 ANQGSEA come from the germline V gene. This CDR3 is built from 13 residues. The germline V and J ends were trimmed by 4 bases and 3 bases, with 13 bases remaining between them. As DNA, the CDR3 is TGCAGCGTTGCCCCCGGGTCTTACTACGAGCAGTACTTC. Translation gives CSVAPGSYYEQYF.

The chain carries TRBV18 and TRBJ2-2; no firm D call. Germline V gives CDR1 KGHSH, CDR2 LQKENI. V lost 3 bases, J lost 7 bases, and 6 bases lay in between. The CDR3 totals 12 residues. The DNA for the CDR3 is TGTGCCAGCTCACCTACTGGCGGGGAGCTGTTTTTT. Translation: CASSPTGGELFF.

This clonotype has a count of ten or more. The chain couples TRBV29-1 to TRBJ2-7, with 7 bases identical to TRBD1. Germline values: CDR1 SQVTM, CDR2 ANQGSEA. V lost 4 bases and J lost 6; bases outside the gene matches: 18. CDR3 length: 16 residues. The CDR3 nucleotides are TGCAGCGTTGTGGGGGATTCAGGACAGGATTCGCTCGAGCAGTACTTC. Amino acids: CSVVGDSGQDSLEQYF.

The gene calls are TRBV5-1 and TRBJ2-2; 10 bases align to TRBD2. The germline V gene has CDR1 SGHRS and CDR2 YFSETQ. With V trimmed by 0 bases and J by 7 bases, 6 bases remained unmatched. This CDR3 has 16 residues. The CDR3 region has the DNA TGCGCCAGCAGCTTGGATCTAGCGGGAGTTGGCGGGGAGCTGTTTTTT. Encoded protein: CASSLDLAGVGGELFF.

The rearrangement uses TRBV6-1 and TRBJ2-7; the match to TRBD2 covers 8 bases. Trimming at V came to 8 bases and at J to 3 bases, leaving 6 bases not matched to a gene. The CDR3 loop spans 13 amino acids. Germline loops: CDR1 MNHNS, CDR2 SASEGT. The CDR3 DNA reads TGTGCCAGCGGAGCGGGAGCGGTCTACGAGCAGTACTTC. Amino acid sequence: CASGAGAVYEQYF.

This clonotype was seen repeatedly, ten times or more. The chain's CDR3 is CASSLQLNSPLHF. The CDR3 DNA sequence: TGTGCCAGCAGTCTTCAACTTAATTCACCCCTCCACTTT. The rearrangement links TRBV28 to TRBJ1-6; D remains ambiguous. Germline loops: CDR1 MDHEN, CDR2 SYDVKM. Trimming removed 5 bases at V and 6 bases at J, with 8 bases between. The CDR3 extends over 13 amino acids.

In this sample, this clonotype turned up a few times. CDR3 coding DNA: TGTGCCAGCAGTTTATCGTTGCCGCGGGGGGCGTATGAGCAGTTCTTC. Translation gives CASSLSLPRGAYEQFF. V and J are TRBV27 and TRBJ2-1, with TRBD2 matching over 8 bases. V lost 0 bases to trimming and J lost 8 bases; unmatched junction nucleotides: 9. Germline lookup yields CDR1 MNHEY and CDR2 SMNVEV (reference sequence). This CDR3 is 16 amino acids long.

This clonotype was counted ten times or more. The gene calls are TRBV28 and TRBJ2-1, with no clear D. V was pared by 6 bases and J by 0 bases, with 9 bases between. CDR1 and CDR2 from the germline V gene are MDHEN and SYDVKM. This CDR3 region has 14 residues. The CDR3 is CASSLRFSYNEQFF. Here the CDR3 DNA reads TGTGCCAGCAGCCTGAGATTCTCCTACAATGAGCAGTTCTTC.

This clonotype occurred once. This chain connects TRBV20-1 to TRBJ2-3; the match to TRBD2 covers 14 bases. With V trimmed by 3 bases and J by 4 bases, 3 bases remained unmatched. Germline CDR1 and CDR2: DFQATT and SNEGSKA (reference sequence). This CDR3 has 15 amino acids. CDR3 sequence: CSARGLAGAPDTQYF. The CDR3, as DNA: TGCAGTGCTAGGGGACTAGCGGGAGCGCCAGATACGCAGTATTTT.

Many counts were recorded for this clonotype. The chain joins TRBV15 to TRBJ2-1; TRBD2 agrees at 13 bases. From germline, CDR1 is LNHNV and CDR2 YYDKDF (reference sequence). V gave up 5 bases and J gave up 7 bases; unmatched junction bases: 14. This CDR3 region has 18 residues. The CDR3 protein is CATSASGSELAGGNEQFF. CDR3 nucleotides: TGTGCCACCAGCGCCTCAGGTTCGGAACTAGCGGGAGGGAATGAGCAGTTCTTC.

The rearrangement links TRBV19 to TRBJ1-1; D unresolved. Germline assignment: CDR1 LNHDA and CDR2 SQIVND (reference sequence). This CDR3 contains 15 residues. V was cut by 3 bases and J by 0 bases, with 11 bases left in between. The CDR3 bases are TGTGCCAGTAGTATCGAGGGAGGAATGAACACTGAAGCTTTCTTT. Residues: CASSIEGGMNTEAFF.

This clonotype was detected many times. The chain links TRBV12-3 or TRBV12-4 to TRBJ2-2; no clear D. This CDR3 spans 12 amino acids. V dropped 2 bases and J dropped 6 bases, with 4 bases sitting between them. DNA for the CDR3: TGTGCCAGCAGTTTACGGGCCGGGGAGCTGTTTTTT. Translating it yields CASSLRAGELFF.

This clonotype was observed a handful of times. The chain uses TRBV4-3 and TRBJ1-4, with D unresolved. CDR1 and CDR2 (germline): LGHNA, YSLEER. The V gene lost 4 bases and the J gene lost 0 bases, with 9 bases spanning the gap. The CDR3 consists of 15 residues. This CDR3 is CASSPSGTTNEKLFF. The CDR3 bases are TGCGCCAGCAGCCCCTCGGGAACAACTAATGAAAAACTGTTTTTT.

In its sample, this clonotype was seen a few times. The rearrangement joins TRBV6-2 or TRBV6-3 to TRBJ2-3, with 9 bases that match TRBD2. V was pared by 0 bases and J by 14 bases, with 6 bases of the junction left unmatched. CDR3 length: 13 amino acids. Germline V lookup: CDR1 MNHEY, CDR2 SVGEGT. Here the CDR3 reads CASSYSLAGNPYF. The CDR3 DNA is TGTGCCAGCAGTTACTCGCTAGCGGGAAATCCGTATTTT.

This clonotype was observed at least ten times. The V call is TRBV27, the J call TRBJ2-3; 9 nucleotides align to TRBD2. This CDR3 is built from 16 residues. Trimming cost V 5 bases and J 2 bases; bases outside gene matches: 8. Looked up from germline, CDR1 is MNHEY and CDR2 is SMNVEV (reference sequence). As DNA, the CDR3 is TGTGCCAGCAGTCCGATAGCGGGAGACAACACAGATACGCAGTATTTT. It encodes CASSPIAGDNTDTQYF.

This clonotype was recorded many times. CDR3 sequence reads: CASSERVGSGNEQYF. The DNA of the CDR3 is TGTGCCAGCAGTGAACGGGTAGGGTCAGGGAACGAGCAGTACTTC. This chain connects TRBV6-1 to TRBJ2-7; tentative D call: TRBD1 (5 bases). Per germline, CDR1 MNHNS and CDR2 SASEGT. The CDR3 totals 15 residues. Trimming took off 2 bases at V and 5 bases at J, with 16 bases between the two ends.

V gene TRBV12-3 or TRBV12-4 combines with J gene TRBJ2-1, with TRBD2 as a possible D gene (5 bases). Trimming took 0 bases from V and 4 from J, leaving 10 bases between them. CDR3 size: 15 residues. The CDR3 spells CASSLAGATYNEQFF. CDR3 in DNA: TGTGCCAGCAGTTTAGCGGGAGCTACGTACAATGAGCAGTTCTTC.